This T cell receptor (beta chain) was retrieved from a study of cytomegalovirus exposure and HLA in healthy donors. As for the study in general: Out of around 360 genotyped donors, about 76% belonged to the Caucasian-associated ancestry cluster.

A word on this clone: Its antigen remains unidentified.

The CDR3 is made up of 14 amino acids. Between the trimmed V and J ends, which lost 0 bases and 3 bases, there was a span of 9 bases. Germline V CDR1 and CDR2: SGHRS, YFSETQ. Study-wide results and caveats: Overall, approximately 150 TCR beta chains were annotated as cytomegalovirus-associated.

In the PCR, 60 Vbeta and 13 Jbeta primers were used. Clones were read by immunoSEQ multiplex PCR, and TCRdb kept only the in-frame ones, dropping some. The data show some 200,000 clones, with 82% seen just once and 0.5% to 0.7% held by the top ten. Sequencing was done on a sample of PBMCs. The V gene is TRBV5-1, the J gene TRBJ1-1, with D possibly being TRBD1 (5 bases). This TCR came from a woman aged 35 to 49 in good health and CMV-seronegative. The CDR3 bases are TGCGCCAGCAGCTTGGCCATAGGGGACACTGAAGCTTTCTTT. It encodes CASSLAIGDTEAFF.